This T cell receptor beta chain was captured by sequencing in a study of T-cell reconstitution after alpha-beta-depleted transplantation in children (dated by TCRdb to about 2016). With regard to the full study: Using TCR repertoire profiling, the study quantitatively followed how T-cell immune reconstitution unfolded in children after TCRalphabeta/CD19-depleted allogeneic hematopoietic cell transplantation.

The method was PCR. The instrument given in TCRdb is Illumina HiSeq 2500. To normalize quantification of the TCRbeta repertoire, the TCR libraries were built with molecular barcoding that relied on unique molecular identifiers. The raw public reads went through TCRdb reprocessing: fastp at Q25, MiXCR clone calling, in-frame beta chains kept. Rows with a matching CDR3 protein are joined into one entry that keeps the most common DNA and genes. This sample has over 550,000 distinct CDR3 sequences in its table, and about 10% of those were observed once. The ten largest clonotypes hold roughly 4% of the sample. CDR3 length: 15 amino acids, cysteine to phenylalanine. CDR3 DNA only is kept here, 45 bases in frame from base 1. The germline V gene yields SQVTM for CDR1 and ANQGSEA for CDR2. V loses 4 bases, J loses 4 bases, and the germline ends lie 17 bases apart. This clonotype has ten or more counts. Its antigen remains unidentified. Base qualities are not at hand, and no much larger clone is one base apart.

Sequencing was performed on PBMCs from the stem cell graft donor, taken from the stem cell graft. The clonotype originates from a human donor who donated a stem cell graft to a child with acute myeloid leukemia. Recombination connected TRBV29-1 to TRBJ1-3; the D gene is unclear. The CDR3 corresponds to CSVVGDTRRGNTIYF. The DNA sequence is as follows: TGCAGCGTTGTAGGTGACACCCGTCGGGGAAACACCATATATTTT.